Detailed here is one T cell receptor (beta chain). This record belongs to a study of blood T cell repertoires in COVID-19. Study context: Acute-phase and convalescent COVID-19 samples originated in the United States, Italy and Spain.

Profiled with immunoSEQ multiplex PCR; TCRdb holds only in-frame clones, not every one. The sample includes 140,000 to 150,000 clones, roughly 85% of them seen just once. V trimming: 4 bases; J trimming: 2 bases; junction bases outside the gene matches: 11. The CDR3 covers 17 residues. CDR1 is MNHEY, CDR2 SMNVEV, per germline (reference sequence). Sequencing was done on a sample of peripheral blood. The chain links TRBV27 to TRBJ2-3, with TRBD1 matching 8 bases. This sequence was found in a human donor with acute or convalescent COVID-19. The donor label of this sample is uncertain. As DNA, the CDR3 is TGTGCCAGCAGTTCTCCATGGACAGGGTTGTACACAGATACGCAGTATTTT. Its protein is CASSSPWTGLYTDTQYF.